This T cell receptor (beta chain) was observed in a study of T cells in Graves' hyperthyroidism and ophthalmopathy. The sample holds a few counts of this clonotype. Authors of the study amplified TCR beta CDR3 regions from RNA transcripts. First-round RT-PCR targeting the TCR CDR3 was performed with the HTBI primer set. TCRdb analysed the multiplex PCR reads with MiXCR anew, one entry per CDR3 protein. This sample has about 560,000 distinct CDR3 sequences; over 15% occur once, and the top ten carry 18%. CDR1 and CDR2 from the germline V gene are SGHRS and YFSETQ. The length of the CDR3 is 14 residues. Trimming shortened V by 0 bases and J by 6 bases, and 12 bases separated the two germline ends.

The V and J genes are TRBV5-1 and TRBJ1-1; D unclear. The receptor was isolated from a woman younger than 30 with Graves' hyperthyroidism. The sample taken for sequencing was blood. The CDR3 protein is CASSLATEYAEAFF. In nucleotides, the CDR3 is TGCGCCAGCAGCTTGGCCACGGAATATGCTGAAGCTTTCTTT. The full variable domain, its missing parts supplied by reference TRBV5-1 and TRBJ1-1, is KAGVTQTPRYLIKTRGQQVTLSCSPISGHRSVSWYQQTPGQGLQFLFEYFSETQRNKGNFPGRFSGRQFSNSRSEMNVSTLELGDSALYLCASSLATEYAEAFFGQGTRLTVV.